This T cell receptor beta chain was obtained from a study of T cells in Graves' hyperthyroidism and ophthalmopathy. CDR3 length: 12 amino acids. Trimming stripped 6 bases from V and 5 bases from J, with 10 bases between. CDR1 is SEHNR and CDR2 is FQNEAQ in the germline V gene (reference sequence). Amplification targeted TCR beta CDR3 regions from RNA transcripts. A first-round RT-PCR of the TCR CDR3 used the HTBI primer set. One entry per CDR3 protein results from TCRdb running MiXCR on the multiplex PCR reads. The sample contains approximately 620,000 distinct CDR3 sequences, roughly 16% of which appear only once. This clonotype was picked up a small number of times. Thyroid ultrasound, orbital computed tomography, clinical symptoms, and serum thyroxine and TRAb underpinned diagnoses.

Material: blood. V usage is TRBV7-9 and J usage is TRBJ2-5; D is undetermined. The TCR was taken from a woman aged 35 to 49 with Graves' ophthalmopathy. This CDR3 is CASSLLSETQYF. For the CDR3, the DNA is TGTGCCAGCAGTCTCCTCAGCGAGACCCAGTACTTC.